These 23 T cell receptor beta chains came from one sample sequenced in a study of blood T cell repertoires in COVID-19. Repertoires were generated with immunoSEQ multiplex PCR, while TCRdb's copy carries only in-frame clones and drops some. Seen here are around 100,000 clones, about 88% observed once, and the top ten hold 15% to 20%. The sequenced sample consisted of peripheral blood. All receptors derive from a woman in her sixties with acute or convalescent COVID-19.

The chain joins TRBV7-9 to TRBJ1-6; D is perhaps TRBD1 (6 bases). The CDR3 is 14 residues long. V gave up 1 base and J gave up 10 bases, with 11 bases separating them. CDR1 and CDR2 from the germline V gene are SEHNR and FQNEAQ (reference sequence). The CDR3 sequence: CASSLDQGTSPLHF. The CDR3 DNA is TGTGCCAGCAGCTTAGACCAGGGGACATCACCCCTCCACTTT.

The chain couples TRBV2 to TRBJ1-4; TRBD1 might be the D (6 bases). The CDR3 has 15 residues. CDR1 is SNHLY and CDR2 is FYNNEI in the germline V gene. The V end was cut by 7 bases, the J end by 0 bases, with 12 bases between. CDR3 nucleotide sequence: TGTGCCAGCACAGGGGTGGTTTCAACTAATGAAAAACTGTTTTTT. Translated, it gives CASTGVVSTNEKLFF.

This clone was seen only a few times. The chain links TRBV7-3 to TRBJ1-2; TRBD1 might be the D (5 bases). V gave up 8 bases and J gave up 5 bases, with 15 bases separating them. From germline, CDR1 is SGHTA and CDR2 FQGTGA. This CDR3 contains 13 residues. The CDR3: CASPTGGTYGYTF. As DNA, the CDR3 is TGTGCCAGCCCGACCGGGGGGACTTATGGCTACACCTTC.

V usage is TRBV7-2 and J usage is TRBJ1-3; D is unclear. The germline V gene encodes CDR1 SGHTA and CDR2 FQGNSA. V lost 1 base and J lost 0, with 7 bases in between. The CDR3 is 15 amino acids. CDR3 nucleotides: TGTGCCAGCAGCTTAGTCAGTCACTCTGGAAACACCATATATTTT. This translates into CASSLVSHSGNTIYF.

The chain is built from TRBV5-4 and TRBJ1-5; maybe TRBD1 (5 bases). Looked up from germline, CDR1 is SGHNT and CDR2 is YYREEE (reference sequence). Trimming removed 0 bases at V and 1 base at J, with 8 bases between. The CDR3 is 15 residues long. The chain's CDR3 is CASSLGGGSNQPQHF. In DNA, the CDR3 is TGTGCCAGCAGCTTGGGTGGGGGGAGCAATCAGCCCCAGCATTTT.

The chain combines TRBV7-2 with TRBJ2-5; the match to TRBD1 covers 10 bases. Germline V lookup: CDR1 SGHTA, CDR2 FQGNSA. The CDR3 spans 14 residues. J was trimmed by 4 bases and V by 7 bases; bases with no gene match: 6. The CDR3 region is CASNRRDRGETQYF. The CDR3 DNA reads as TGTGCCAGCAACCGAAGGGACAGGGGAGAGACCCAGTACTTC. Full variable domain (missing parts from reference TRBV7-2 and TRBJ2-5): GAGVSQSPSNKVTEKGKDVELRCDPISGHTALYWYRQSLGQGLEFLIYFQGNSAPDKSGLPSDRFSAERTGGSVSTLTIQRTQQEDSAVYLCASNRRDRGETQYFGPGTRLLVL.

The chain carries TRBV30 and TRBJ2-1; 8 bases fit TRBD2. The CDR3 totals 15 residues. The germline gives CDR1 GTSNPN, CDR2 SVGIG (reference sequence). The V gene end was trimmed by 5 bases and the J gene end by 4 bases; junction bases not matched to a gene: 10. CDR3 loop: CAWGGGSGTYNEQFF. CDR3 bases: TGTGCCTGGGGGGGTGGTAGCGGGACTTACAATGAGCAGTTCTTC. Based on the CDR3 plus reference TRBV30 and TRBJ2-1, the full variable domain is SQTIHQWPATLVQPVGSPLSLECTVEGTSNPNLYWYRQAAGRGLQLLFYSVGIGQISSEVPQNLSASRPQDRQFILSSKKLLLSDSGFYLCAWGGGSGTYNEQFFGPGTRLTVL.

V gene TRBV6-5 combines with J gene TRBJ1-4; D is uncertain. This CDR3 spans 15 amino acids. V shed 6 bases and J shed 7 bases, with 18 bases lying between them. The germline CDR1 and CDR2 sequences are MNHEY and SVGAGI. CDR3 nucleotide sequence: TGTGCCAGCAGCTTAAACCTAGACTTTGCTGAAAAACTGTTTTTT. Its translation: CASSLNLDFAEKLFF.

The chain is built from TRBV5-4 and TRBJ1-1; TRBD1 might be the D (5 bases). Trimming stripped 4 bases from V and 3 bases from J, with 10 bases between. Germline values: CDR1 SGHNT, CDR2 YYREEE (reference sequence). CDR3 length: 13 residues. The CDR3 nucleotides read TGTGCCAGCAGCGCCGACAGACACACTGAAGCTTTCTTT. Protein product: CASSADRHTEAFF.

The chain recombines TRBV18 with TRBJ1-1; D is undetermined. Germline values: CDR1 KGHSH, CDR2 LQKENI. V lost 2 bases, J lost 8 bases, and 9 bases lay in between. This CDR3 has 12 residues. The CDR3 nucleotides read TGTGCCAGCTCACCAATTACCGGGGAAGCTTTCTTT. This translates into CASSPITGEAFF. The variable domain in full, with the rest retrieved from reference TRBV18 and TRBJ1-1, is NAGVMQNPRHLVRRRGQEARLRCSPMKGHSHVYWYRQLPEEGLKFMVYLQKENIIDESGMPKERFSAEFPKEGPSILRIQQVVRGDSAAYFCASSPITGEAFFGQGTRLTVV.

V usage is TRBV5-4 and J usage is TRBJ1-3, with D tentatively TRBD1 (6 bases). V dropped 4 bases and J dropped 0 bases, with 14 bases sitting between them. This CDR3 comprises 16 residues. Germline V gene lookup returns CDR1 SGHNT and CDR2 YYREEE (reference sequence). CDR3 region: CASSTAQGLSGNTIYF. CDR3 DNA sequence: TGTGCCAGCAGCACCGCACAGGGCCTCTCTGGAAACACCATATATTTT.

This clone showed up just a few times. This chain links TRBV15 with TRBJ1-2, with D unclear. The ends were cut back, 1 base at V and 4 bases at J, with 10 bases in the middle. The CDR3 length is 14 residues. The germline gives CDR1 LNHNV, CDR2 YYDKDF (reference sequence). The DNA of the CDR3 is TGTGCCACCAGCAGAGGTCTAGAGGCCTATGGCTACACCTTC. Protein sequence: CATSRGLEAYGYTF.

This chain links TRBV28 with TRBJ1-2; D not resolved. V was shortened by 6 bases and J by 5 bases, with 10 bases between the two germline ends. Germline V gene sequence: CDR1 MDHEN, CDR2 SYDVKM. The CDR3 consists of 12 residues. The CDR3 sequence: CASRSTRYGYTF. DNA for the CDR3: TGTGCCAGCAGGTCGACTCGGTATGGCTACACCTTC.

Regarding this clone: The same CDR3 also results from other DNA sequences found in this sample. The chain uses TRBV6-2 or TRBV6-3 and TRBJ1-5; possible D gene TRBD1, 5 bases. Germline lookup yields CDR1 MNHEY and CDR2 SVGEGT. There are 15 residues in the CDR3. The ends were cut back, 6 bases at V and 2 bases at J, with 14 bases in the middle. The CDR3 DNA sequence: TGTGCCAGCAGCACCGGGGGTTGGGGCAATCAGCCCCAGCATTTT. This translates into CASSTGGWGNQPQHF.

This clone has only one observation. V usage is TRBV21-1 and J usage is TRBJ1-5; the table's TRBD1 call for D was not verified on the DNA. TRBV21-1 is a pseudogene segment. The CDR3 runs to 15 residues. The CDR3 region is CASSNPRCWNQPQHF. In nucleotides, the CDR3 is TGTGCCAGCAGCAACCCCAGGTGCTGGAATCAGCCCCAGCATTTT.

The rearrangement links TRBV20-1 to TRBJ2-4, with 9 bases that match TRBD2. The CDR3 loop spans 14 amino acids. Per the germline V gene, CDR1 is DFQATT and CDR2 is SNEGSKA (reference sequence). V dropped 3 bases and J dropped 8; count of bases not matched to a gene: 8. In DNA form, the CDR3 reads TGCAGTGCTAGTCGAGCGGGGGGTGTACACATTCAGTACTTC. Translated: CSASRAGGVHIQYF.

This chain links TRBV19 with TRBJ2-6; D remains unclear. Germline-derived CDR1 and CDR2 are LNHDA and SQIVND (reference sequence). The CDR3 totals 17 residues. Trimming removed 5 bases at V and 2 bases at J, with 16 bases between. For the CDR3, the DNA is TGTGCCAGTAGTCCCACCCCGGGTTCGCCTGGGGCCAACGTCCTGACTTTC. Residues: CASSPTPGSPGANVLTF.

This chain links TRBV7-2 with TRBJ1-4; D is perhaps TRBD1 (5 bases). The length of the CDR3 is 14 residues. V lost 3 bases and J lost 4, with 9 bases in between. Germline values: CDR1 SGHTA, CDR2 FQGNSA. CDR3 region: CASSFDRHNEKLFF. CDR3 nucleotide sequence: TGTGCCAGCAGCTTCGACAGACATAATGAAAAACTGTTTTTT.

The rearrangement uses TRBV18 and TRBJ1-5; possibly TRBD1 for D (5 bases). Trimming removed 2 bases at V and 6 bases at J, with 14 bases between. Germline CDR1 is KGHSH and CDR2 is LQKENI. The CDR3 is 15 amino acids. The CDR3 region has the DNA TGTGCCAGCTCACCAGGAACAGGAGTGGCTCAGCCCCAGCATTTT. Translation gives CASSPGTGVAQPQHF.

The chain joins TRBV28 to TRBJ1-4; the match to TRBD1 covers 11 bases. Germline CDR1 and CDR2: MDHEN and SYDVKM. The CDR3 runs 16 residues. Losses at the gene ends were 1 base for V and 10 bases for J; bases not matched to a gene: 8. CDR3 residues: CASSLYRGQGVGKLFF. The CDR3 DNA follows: TGTGCCAGCAGTTTATATAGGGGACAGGGGGTTGGAAAACTGTTTTTT.

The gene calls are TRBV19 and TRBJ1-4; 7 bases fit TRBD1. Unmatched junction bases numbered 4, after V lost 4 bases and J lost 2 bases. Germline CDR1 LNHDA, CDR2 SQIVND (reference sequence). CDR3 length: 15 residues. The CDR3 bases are TGTGCCAGTAGTAAGACAGGGACGACTAATGAAAAACTGTTTTTT. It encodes CASSKTGTTNEKLFF.

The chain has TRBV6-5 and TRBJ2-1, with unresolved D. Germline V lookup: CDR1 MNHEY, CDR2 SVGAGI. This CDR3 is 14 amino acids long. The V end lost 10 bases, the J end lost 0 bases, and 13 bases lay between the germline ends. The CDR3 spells CATTRVSSYNEQFF. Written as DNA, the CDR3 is TGTGCCACAACCCGGGTTAGCTCCTACAATGAGCAGTTCTTC.

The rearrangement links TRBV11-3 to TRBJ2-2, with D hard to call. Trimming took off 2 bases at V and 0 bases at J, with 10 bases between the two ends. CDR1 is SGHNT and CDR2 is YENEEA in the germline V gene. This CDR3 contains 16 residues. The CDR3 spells CASSLYFSANTGELFF. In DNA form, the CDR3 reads TGTGCCAGCAGCTTATATTTTTCAGCGAACACCGGGGAGCTGTTTTTT.